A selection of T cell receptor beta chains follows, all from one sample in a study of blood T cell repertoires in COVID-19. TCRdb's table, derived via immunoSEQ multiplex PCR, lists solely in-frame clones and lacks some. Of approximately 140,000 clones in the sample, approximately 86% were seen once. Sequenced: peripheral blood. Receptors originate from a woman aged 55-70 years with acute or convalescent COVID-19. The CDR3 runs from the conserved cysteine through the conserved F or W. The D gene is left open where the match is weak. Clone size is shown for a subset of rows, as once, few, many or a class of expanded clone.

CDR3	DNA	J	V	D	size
CASSRQGAEQPQHF	TGTGCCAGTTCCCGACAGGGGGCGGAACAGCCCCAGCATTTT	TRBJ1-5	TRBV25-1	TRBD1	.
CASSRTGGGGTEAFF	TGTGCCAGCAGCCGGACAGGCGGAGGTGGGACTGAAGCTTTCTTT	TRBJ1-1	TRBV6-5	TRBD1	.
CASSSATGGYGYTF	TGTGCCAGCAGTTCGGCGACAGGGGGCTATGGCTACACCTTC	TRBJ1-2	TRBV27	TRBD1	.
CASSVGQGGNQPQHF	TGTGCCAGCAGCGTAGGACAGGGGGGCAATCAGCCCCAGCATTTT	TRBJ1-5	TRBV9	TRBD1	.
CASSYRGAGAAGYTF	TGTGCCAGCAGTTACCGCGGCGCGGGCGCGGCTGGCTACACCTTC	TRBJ1-2	TRBV6-2/TRBV6-3	.	.
CASSDRGQGRSYGYTF	TGTGCCAGCAGCGACCGTGGACAGGGGCGATCCTATGGCTACACCTTC	TRBJ1-2	TRBV27	TRBD1	.
CASSLDTYQETQYF	TGCGCCAGCAGCTTAGACACATACCAAGAGACCCAGTACTTC	TRBJ2-5	TRBV5-1	.	.
CASSSVQGYVPNEKLFF	TGTGCCAGCAGCTCCGTACAGGGGTACGTTCCTAATGAAAAACTGTTTTTT	TRBJ1-4	TRBV5-6	TRBD1	.
CASTFYDRSSYNEQFF	TGTGCCAGCACCTTCTACGACAGAAGCTCCTACAATGAGCAGTTCTTC	TRBJ2-1	TRBV5-5	.	.
CSASPGRQPQHF	TGCAGTGCTAGTCCCGGGAGGCAGCCCCAGCATTTT	TRBJ1-5	TRBV20-1	.	.
CAWDWGVGGNTIYF	TGTGCCTGGGACTGGGGGGTGGGGGGAAACACCATATATTTT	TRBJ1-3	TRBV30	.	.
CATSGGTGSLSDEQFF	TGTGCCACCAGTGGGGGGACAGGGAGCCTATCCGATGAGCAGTTCTTC	TRBJ2-1	TRBV24-1	TRBD1	.
CASSPGPGQGVNQPQHF	TGTGCCAGCAGTCCCGGTCCTGGACAGGGGGTAAATCAGCCCCAGCATTTT	TRBJ1-5	TRBV7-8	TRBD1	.
CASSGGLNTEAFF	TGTGCCAGCTCAGGCGGATTAAACACTGAAGCTTTCTTT	TRBJ1-1	TRBV18	.	.
CASSLAENYGEAFF	TGTGCCAGCAGCTTAGCAGAGAATTATGGTGAAGCTTTCTTT	TRBJ1-1	TRBV7-8	.	.
CASSFQGSYGYTF	TGTGCCAGTAGCTTCCAGGGGTCTTATGGCTACACCTTC	TRBJ1-2	TRBV19	.	.
CASSLSPVDRGTYEQYF	TGTGCCAGCAGTTTATCGCCGGTGGACAGGGGAACCTACGAGCAGTACTTC	TRBJ2-7	TRBV27	TRBD1	.
CASSLGSGVLREQYF	TGTGCCAGCAGCTTGGGGTCAGGGGTTTTGCGCGAGCAGTACTTC	TRBJ2-7	TRBV5-4	.	.
CASSQGTGASQPQHF	TGCGCCAGCAGCCAAGGGACAGGGGCGAGTCAGCCCCAGCATTTT	TRBJ1-5	TRBV4-3	TRBD1	.
CASSLGFRGKFTEAFF	TGTGCCAGCAGCTTAGGGTTCAGGGGGAAGTTCACTGAAGCTTTCTTT	TRBJ1-1	TRBV7-2	TRBD1	.
CASSPRLNTGELFF	TGTGCCAGCAGCCCGCGACTGAACACCGGGGAGCTGTTTTTT	TRBJ2-2	TRBV11-3	.	.
CASSLGGLQETQYF	TGTGCCAGCAGTCTGGGGGGTCTTCAAGAGACCCAGTACTTC	TRBJ2-5	TRBV6-2/TRBV6-3	.	.
CASSDRQPQHF	TGTGCCAGTAGCGACAGACAGCCCCAGCATTTT	TRBJ1-5	TRBV19	.	.
CAWSVRGQPVNYGYTF	TGTGCCTGGAGTGTAAGGGGACAGCCCGTCAACTATGGCTACACCTTC	TRBJ1-2	TRBV30	TRBD1	.
CASSQLRNQETQYF	TGTGCCAGCAGCCAACTCAGAAATCAAGAGACCCAGTACTTC	TRBJ2-5	TRBV3-1/TRBV3-2	.	.
CASSQPRGGNTEAFF	TGCGCCAGCAGCCAACCTAGGGGAGGAAACACTGAAGCTTTCTTT	TRBJ1-1	TRBV4-1	.	.
CASSPSTSGGRIYNEQFF	TGCGCCAGCAGCCCCTCGACTAGCGGGGGACGGATATACAATGAGCAGTTCTTC	TRBJ2-1	TRBV5-1	TRBD2	.
CASSMTGGGSPLHF	TGTGCCAGCAGCATGACAGGGGGAGGCTCACCCCTCCACTTT	TRBJ1-6	TRBV5-5	TRBD1	.
CASSRGLPPTGELFF	TGTGCCAGCAGCCGCGGACTTCCCCCCACCGGGGAGCTGTTTTTT	TRBJ2-2	TRBV3-1/TRBV3-2	.	.
CASSLDRVDGELFF	TGCGCCAGCAGCTTGGACAGGGTGGACGGGGAGCTGTTTTTT	TRBJ2-2	TRBV5-1	.	.
CASSRLGQTYGYTF	TGTGCCAGTAGCCGATTAGGACAGACCTATGGCTACACCTTC	TRBJ1-2	TRBV19	.	.
CASNGAGVSGNTIYF	TGTGCCAGCAACGGCGCAGGGGTTTCAGGAAACACCATATATTTT	TRBJ1-3	TRBV6-6	.	.
CASSSGQGDDEQYF	TGCGCCAGCAGCTCGGGACAGGGAGATGACGAGCAGTACTTC	TRBJ2-7	TRBV5-1	TRBD1	once
CASSSGTGRETQYF	TGCGCCAGCAGCTCCGGGACAGGGAGGGAGACCCAGTACTTC	TRBJ2-5	TRBV5-1	TRBD1	.
CASSRGTGEQPQHF	TGTGCCAGTAGTAGGGGGACAGGGGAACAGCCCCAGCATTTT	TRBJ1-5	TRBV19	TRBD1	once
CASSPQGSPLHF	TGTGCCAGCAGCCCCCAGGGGTCACCCCTCCACTTT	TRBJ1-6	TRBV3-1/TRBV3-2	.	.
CASSQESQGAPGELFF	TGTGCCAGCAGCCAAGAGTCACAGGGGGCTCCCGGGGAGCTGTTTTTT	TRBJ2-2	TRBV3-1/TRBV3-2	TRBD1	.
CASSISGGQSSNQPQHF	TGTGCCAGTAGTATTTCGGGGGGTCAGTCAAGCAATCAGCCCCAGCATTTT	TRBJ1-5	TRBV19	.	once
CASSSAERAENQPQHF	TGTGCCAGCAGCTCGGCCGAGAGGGCCGAGAATCAGCCCCAGCATTTT	TRBJ1-5	TRBV6-2/TRBV6-3	.	.
CATSDTGGNLQETQYF	TGTGCCACCAGTGATACGGGGGGGAATCTACAAGAGACCCAGTACTTC	TRBJ2-5	TRBV24-1	TRBD2	.
CASSPSISGELFF	TGTGCCAGCAGCCCAAGCATCTCCGGGGAGCTGTTTTTT	TRBJ2-2	TRBV7-3	.	.
CASSLFGTYGSGNTIYF	TGTGCCAGCAGCTTATTTGGGACTTATGGCTCTGGAAACACCATATATTTT	TRBJ1-3	TRBV11-2	.	.
CASSGDRRYNSPLHF	TGTGCCAGCAGTGGGGACAGACGCTATAATTCACCCCTCCACTTT	TRBJ1-6	TRBV2	TRBD1	.
CASSSSGQGTDTQYF	TGTGCCAGCAGCAGCTCGGGACAGGGCACAGATACGCAGTATTTT	TRBJ2-3	TRBV5-6	TRBD1	few
CASSTPKGSGDISPLHF	TGTGCCAGTAGTACCCCGAAGGGATCAGGGGATATTTCACCCCTCCACTTT	TRBJ1-6	TRBV19	.	once
CASSFSRADTQYF	TGTGCCAGCAGTTTTAGCAGGGCAGATACGCAGTATTTT	TRBJ2-3	TRBV12-3/TRBV12-4	.	.
CASSLGKGANSPLHF	TGTGCCAGCAGTCTGGGAAAGGGGGCAAATTCACCCCTCCACTTT	TRBJ1-6	TRBV7-2	TRBD1	.
CASSVYMTGGNTEAFF	TGTGCCAGCAGCGTATACATGACAGGGGGAAACACTGAAGCTTTCTTT	TRBJ1-1	TRBV6-4	TRBD1	.
CASSPLSGAYEQYF	TGTGCCAGCAGCCCCTTATCGGGAGCCTACGAGCAGTACTTC	TRBJ2-7	TRBV5-6	.	.
CSVGWDRGAYEQYF	TGCAGCGTTGGTTGGGACAGGGGGGCCTACGAGCAGTACTTC	TRBJ2-7	TRBV29-1	TRBD1	once
CASSRSGGPRGTGELFF	TGTGCCAGCAGCCGGAGCGGGGGGCCAAGGGGCACCGGGGAGCTGTTTTTT	TRBJ2-2	TRBV7-2	TRBD2	.
CASSQDNREGTYEQYF	TGCGCCAGCAGCCAAGACAACAGGGAGGGGACCTACGAGCAGTACTTC	TRBJ2-7	TRBV4-1	.	.
CASSIGTWDNQPQHF	TGTGCCAGTAGTATCGGGACTTGGGACAATCAGCCCCAGCATTTT	TRBJ1-5	TRBV19	.	.
CASSQSSGNSNQPQHF	TGCGCCAGCAGTCAATCTTCCGGGAATAGCAATCAGCCCCAGCATTTT	TRBJ1-5	TRBV23-1	.	.
CASSQYSGTLNNEQFF	TGTGCCAGCAGCCAGTATAGCGGGACCCTCAACAATGAGCAGTTCTTC	TRBJ2-1	TRBV4-2	TRBD2	.
CASSYSRERAFF	TGTGCCAGCAGTTATAGTCGGGAAAGGGCTTTCTTT	TRBJ1-1	TRBV6-2/TRBV6-3	.	.
CASSPQGVRDTEAFF	TGCGCCAGCAGCCCCCAGGGGGTGAGGGACACTGAAGCTTTCTTT	TRBJ1-1	TRBV5-1	TRBD1	.
CASIKGQGNTEAFF	TGTGCCAGCATCAAGGGACAGGGAAACACTGAAGCTTTCTTT	TRBJ1-1	TRBV2	TRBD1	.